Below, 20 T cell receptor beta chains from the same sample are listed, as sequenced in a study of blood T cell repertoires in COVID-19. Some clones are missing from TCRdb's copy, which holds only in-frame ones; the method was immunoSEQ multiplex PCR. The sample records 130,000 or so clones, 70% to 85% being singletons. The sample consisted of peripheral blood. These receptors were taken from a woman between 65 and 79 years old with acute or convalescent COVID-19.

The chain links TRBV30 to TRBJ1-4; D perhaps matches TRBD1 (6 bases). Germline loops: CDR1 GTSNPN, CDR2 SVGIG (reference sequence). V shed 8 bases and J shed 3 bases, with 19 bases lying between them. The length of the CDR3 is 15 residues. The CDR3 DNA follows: TGTGCCCGAGCTGCCTCAGGGGCCCCTAATGAAAAACTGTTTTTT. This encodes CARAASGAPNEKLFF.

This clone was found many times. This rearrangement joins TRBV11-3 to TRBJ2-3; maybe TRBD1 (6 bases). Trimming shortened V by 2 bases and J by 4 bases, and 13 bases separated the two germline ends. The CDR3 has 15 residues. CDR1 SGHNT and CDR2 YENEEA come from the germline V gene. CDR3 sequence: CASSLQGNKADTQYF. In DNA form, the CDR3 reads TGTGCCAGCAGCTTACAGGGGAATAAGGCAGATACGCAGTATTTT.

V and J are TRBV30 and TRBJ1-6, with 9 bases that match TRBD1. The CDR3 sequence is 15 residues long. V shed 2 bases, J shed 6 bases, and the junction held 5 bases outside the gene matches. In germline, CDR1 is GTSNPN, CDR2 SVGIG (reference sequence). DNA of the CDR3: TGTGCCTGGAGTCGCCGGGGACAGGGTAATTCACCCCTCCACTTT. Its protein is CAWSRRGQGNSPLHF.

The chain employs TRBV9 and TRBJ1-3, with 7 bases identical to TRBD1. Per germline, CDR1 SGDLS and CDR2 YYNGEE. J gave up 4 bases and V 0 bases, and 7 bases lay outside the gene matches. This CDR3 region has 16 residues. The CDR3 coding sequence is TGTGCCAGCAGCGTAGCCTCTACAGGGGCAGGAAACACCATATATTTT. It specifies CASSVASTGAGNTIYF.

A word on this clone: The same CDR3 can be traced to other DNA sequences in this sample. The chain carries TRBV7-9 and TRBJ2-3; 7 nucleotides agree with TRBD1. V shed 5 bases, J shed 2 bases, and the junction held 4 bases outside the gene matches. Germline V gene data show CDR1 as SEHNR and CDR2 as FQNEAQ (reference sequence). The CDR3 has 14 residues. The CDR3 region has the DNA TGTGCCAGCAGCCTCAGGGGGTCCACAGATACGCAGTATTTT. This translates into CASSLRGSTDTQYF.

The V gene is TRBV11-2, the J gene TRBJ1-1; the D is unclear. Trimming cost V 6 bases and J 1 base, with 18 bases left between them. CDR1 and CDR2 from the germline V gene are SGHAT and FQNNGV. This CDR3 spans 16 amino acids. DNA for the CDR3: TGTGCCAGCAGTTTTTCGGCGGGGAATTCGAACACTGAAGCTTTCTTT. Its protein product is CASSFSAGNSNTEAFF.

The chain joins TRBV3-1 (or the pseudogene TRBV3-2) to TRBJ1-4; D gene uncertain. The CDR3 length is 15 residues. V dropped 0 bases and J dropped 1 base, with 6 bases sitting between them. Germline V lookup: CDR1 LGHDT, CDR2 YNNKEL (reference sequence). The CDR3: CASSQEQRTNEKLFF. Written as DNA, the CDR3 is TGTGCCAGCAGCCAAGAACAACGAACTAATGAAAAACTGTTTTTT.

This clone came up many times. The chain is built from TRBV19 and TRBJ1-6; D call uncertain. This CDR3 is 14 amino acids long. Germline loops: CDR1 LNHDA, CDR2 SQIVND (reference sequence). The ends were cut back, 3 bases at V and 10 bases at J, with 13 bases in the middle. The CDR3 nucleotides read TGTGCCAGTAGTATGATCGGACTGGGATCACCCCTCCACTTT. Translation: CASSMIGLGSPLHF.

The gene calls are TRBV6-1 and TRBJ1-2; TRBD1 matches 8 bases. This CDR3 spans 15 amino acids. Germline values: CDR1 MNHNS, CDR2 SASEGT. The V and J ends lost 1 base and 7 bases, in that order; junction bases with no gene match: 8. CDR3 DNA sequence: TGTGCCAGCAGTGAAGTTGGGCAGGGGGCAGGTGGCTACACCTTC. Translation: CASSEVGQGAGGYTF.

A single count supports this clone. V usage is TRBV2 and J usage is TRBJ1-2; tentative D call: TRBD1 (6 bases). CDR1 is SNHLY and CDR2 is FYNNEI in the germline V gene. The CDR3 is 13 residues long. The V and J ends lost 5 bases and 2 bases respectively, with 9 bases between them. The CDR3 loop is CASSLDRNYGYTF. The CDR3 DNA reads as TGTGCCAGCAGTCTGGACAGAAACTATGGCTACACCTTC.

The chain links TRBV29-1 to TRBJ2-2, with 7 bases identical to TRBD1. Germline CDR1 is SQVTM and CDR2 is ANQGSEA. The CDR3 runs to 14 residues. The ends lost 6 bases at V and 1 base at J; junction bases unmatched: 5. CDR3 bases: TGCAGCGTACTGACAGGGAAGAACACCGGGGAGCTGTTTTTT. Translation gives CSVLTGKNTGELFF.

The CDR3 DNA sequence: TGTGCCAGCAGTTCCCCCCAGACCGGGGAGCTGTTTTTT. Protein: CASSSPQTGELFF. This chain uses TRBV6-2 or TRBV6-3 with TRBJ2-2; D uncertain. Germline V gives CDR1 MNHEY, CDR2 SVGEGT. Deletions cut 4 bases from V and 5 bases from J, with 8 bases between. The CDR3 has 13 amino acids.

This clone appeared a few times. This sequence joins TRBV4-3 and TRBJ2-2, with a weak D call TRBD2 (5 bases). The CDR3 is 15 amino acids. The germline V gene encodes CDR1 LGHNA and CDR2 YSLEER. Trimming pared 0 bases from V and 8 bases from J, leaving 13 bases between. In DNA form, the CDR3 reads TGCGCCAGCAGCCAAGATTGGAGAGGGATTGGGGAGCTGTTTTTT. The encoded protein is CASSQDWRGIGELFF.

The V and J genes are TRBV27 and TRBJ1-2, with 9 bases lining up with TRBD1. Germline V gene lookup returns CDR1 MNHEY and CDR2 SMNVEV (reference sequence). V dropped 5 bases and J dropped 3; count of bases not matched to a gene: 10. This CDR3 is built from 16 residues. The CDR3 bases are TGTGCCAGCAGTAGTACAGGGGGCCCTTCGGACTATGGCTACACCTTC. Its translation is CASSSTGGPSDYGYTF.

The CDR3 DNA is TGCGCCAGCAGCTTGGGACAGATCTCAACTAATGAAAAACTGTTTTTT. Translation: CASSLGQISTNEKLFF. This rearrangement joins TRBV5-1 to TRBJ1-4; possible D gene TRBD1, 5 bases. V gave up 0 bases and J gave up 0 bases, with 9 bases separating them. The CDR3 is made up of 16 amino acids. The V gene's germline CDR1 is SGHRS and CDR2 YFSETQ.

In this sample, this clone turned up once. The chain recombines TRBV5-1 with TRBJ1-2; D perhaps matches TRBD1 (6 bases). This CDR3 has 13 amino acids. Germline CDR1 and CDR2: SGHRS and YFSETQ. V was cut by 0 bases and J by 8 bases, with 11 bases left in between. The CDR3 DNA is TGCGCCAGCAGCTTGGGACAGGACATGGGCTACACCTTC. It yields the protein CASSLGQDMGYTF.

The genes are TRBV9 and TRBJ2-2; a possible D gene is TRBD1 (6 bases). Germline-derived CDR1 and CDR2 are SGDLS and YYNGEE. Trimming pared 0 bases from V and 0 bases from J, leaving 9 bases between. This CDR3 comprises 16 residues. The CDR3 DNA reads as TGTGCCAGCAGCGTAGAAGGGGGAACGAACACCGGGGAGCTGTTTTTT. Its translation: CASSVEGGTNTGELFF.

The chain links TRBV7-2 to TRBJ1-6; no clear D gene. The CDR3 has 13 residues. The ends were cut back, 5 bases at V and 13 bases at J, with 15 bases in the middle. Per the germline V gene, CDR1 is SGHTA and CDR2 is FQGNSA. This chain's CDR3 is CASSATRRDPLHF. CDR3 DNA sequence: TGTGCCAGCAGCGCGACACGAAGAGATCCCCTCCACTTT.

CDR3 loop: CSAGFRGKNTGELFF. The CDR3, as DNA: TGCAGCGCTGGTTTCAGGGGCAAGAACACCGGGGAGCTGTTTTTT. The chain recombines TRBV29-1 with TRBJ2-2; maybe TRBD1 (6 bases). The germline V gene has CDR1 SQVTM and CDR2 ANQGSEA. The CDR3 covers 15 residues. V was shortened by 7 bases and J by 1 base, with 16 bases between the two germline ends.

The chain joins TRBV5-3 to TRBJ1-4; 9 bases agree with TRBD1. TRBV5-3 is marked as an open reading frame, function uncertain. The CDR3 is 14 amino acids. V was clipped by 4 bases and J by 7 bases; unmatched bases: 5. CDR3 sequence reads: CARSVDRGVEKLFF. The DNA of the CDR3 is TGTGCCAGAAGCGTGGACAGGGGTGTTGAAAAACTGTTTTTT.